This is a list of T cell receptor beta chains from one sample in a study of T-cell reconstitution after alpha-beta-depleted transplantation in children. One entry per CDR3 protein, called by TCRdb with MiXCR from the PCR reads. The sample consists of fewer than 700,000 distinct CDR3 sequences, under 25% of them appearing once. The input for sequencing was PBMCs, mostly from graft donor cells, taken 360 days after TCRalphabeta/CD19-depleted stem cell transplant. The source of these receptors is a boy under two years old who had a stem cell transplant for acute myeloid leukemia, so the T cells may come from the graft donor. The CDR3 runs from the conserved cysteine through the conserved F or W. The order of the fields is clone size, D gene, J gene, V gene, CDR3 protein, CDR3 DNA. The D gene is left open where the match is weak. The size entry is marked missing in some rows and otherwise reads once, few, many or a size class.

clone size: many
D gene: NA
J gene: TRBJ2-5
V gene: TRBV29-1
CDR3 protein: CSVATSPQETQYF
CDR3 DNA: TGCAGCGTTGCGACTAGTCCTCAAGAGACCCAGTACTTC

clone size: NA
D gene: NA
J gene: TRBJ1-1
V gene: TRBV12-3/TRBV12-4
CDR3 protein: CASSLHHPNTEAFF
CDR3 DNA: TGTGCCAGCAGTTTACACCACCCGAACACTGAAGCTTTCTTT

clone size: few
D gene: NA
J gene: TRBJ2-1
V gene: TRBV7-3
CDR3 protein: CASSPRGGFSSYNEQFF
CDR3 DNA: TGTGCCAGCAGCCCCCGGGGTGGATTCAGCTCCTACAATGAGCAGTTCTTC

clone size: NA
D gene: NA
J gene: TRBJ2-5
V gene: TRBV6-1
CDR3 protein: CASIFRGEEETQYF
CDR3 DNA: TGTGCCAGCATCTTCAGGGGGGAGGAAGAGACCCAGTACTTC

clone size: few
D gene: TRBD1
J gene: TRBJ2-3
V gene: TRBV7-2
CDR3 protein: CASRRQGEVGTDTQYF
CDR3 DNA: TGTGCCAGCAGACGCCAGGGGGAAGTAGGGACAGATACGCAGTATTTT

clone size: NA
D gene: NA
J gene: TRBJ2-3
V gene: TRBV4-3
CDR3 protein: CASSQDGDTGDTQYF
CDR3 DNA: TGCGCCAGCAGCCAAGATGGGGACACAGGAGATACGCAGTATTTT

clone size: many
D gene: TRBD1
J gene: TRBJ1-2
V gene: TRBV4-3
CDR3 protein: CASSQEQVVGTGVGYTF
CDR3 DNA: TGCGCCAGCAGCCAAGAGCAAGTGGTTGGGACAGGGGTAGGCTACACCTTC

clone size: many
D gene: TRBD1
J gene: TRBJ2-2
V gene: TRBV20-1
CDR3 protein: CSAGQGYTGELFF
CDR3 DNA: TGCAGTGCTGGACAGGGGTACACCGGGGAGCTGTTTTTT

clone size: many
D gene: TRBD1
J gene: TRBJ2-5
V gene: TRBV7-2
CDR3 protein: CASRFDRGLPETQYF
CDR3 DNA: TGTGCCAGCAGATTCGACAGGGGGCTGCCAGAGACCCAGTACTTC

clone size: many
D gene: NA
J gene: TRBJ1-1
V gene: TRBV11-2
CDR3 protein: CASSLEQLGVNTEAFF
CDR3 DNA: TGTGCCAGCAGCTTAGAACAGCTTGGGGTGAACACTGAAGCTTTCTTT

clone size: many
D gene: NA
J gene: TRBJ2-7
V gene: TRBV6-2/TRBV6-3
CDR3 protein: CASSTVGVRGYEQYF
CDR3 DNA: TGTGCCAGCAGCACCGTGGGGGTTAGGGGCTACGAGCAGTACTTC

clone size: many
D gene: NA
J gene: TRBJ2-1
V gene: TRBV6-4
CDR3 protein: CASSDSEGSYNEQFF
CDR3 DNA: TGTGCCAGCAGTGACTCCGAGGGCTCCTACAATGAGCAGTTCTTC

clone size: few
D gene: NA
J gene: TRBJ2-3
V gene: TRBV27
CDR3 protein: CASSFIARTDTQYF
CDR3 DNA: TGTGCCAGCAGTTTTATTGCCAGGACAGATACGCAGTATTTT

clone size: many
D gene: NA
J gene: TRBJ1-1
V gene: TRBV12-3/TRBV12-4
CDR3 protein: CASSSRVDTEAFF
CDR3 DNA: TGTGCCAGCAGTTCTAGGGTGGACACTGAAGCTTTCTTT

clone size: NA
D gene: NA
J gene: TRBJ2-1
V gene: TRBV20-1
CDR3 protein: CSARERGGAGSNEQFF
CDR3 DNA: TGCAGTGCTAGAGAGAGGGGGGGCGCAGGTAGCAATGAGCAGTTCTTC

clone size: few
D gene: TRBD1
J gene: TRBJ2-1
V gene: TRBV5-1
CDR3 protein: CASSAAGQGYNEQFF
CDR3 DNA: TGCGCCAGCAGCGCCGCGGGACAGGGGTACAATGAGCAGTTCTTC

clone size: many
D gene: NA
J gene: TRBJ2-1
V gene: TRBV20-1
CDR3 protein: CSALGSTRYNEQFF
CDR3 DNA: TGCAGTGCCCTTGGTTCCACTAGATACAATGAGCAGTTCTTC

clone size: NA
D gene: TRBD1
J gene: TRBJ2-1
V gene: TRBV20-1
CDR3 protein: CSARDWGPGQGTSSSYNEQFF
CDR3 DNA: TGCAGTGCTAGAGATTGGGGGCCGGGACAGGGGACTTCGAGCTCCTACAATGAGCAGTTCTTC

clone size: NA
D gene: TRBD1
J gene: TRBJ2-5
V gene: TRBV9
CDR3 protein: CASSVGAGGPETQYF
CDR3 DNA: TGTGCCAGCAGCGTTGGGGCAGGGGGCCCAGAGACCCAGTACTTC

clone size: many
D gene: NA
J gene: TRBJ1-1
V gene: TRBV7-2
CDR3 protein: CASSPWGSGTEAFF
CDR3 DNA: TGTGCCAGCAGCCCTTGGGGCTCGGGTACTGAAGCTTTCTTT

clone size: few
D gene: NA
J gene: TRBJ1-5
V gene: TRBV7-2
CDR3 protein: CASSPQRDQPQHF
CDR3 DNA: TGTGCCAGCAGCCCCCAGAGGGATCAGCCCCAGCATTTT

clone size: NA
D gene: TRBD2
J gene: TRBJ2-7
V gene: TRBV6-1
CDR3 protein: CASSRGLANEQYF
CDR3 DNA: TGTGCCAGCAGTCGAGGACTAGCAAACGAGCAGTACTTC

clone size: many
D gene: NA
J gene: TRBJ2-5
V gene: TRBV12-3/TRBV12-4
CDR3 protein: CASRETSTGQETQYF
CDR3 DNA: TGTGCCAGCAGGGAGACGTCGACAGGACAAGAGACCCAGTACTTC

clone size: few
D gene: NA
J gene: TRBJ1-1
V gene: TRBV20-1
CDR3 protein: CSARRGQGAFF
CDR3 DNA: TGCAGTGCTAGACGGGGGCAGGGGGCTTTCTTT

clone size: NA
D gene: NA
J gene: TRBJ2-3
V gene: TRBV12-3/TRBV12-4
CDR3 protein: CASSFYSRPSSTDTQYF
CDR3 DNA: TGTGCCAGCAGTTTTTACAGCCGACCTTCTAGCACAGATACGCAGTATTTT

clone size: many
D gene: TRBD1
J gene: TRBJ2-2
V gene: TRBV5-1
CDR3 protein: CASSMGQGTGELFF
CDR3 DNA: TGCGCCAGCAGCATGGGACAGGGTACCGGGGAGCTGTTTTTT

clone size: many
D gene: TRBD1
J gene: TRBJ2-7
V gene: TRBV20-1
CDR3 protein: CSARPRDRAYEQYF
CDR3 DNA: TGCAGTGCTAGGCCCCGGGACAGGGCCTACGAGCAGTACTTC

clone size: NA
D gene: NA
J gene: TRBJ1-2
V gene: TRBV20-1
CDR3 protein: CSARKELERGGYTF
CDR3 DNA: TGCAGTGCTAGAAAAGAACTGGAGAGAGGAGGCTACACCTTC

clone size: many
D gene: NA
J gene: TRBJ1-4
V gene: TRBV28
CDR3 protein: CASSSQGELIEKLFF
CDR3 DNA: TGTGCCAGCAGTTCACAGGGAGAATTGATTGAAAAACTGTTTTTT

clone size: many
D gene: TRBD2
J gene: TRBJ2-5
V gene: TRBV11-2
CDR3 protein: CASSSSLAEQETQYF
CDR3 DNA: TGTGCCAGCAGCTCCTCTCTAGCGGAACAAGAGACCCAGTACTTC

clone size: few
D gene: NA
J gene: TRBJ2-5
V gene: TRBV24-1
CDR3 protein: CATSGGRGHWDQETQYF
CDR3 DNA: TGTGCCACCAGTGGCGGCCGCGGGCATTGGGACCAAGAGACCCAGTACTTC

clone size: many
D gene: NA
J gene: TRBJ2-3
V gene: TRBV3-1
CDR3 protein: CASSRRRGAVWADTQYF
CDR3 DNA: TGTGCCAGCAGCCGCAGGCGCGGGGCGGTTTGGGCAGATACGCAGTATTTT

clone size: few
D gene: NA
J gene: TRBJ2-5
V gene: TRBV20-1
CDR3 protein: CSARKLQETQYF
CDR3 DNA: TGCAGTGCTAGAAAGCTCCAAGAGACCCAGTACTTC

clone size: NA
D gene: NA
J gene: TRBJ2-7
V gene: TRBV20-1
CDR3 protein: CSALAKGGGQYEQYF
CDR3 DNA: TGCAGTGCCCTCGCCAAGGGAGGGGGGCAATACGAGCAGTACTTC

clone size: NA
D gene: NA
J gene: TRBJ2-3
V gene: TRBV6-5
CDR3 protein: CASSYSWGPGDTQYF
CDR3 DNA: TGTGCCAGCAGTTACTCGTGGGGGCCCGGGGATACGCAGTATTTT

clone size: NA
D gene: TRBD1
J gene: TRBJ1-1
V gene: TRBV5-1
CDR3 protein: CASSLEGQGITEAFF
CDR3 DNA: TGCGCCAGCAGCTTGGAGGGACAGGGGATTACTGAAGCTTTCTTT

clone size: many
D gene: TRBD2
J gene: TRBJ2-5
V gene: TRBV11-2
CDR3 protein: CASSLGLAEQETQYF
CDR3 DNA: TGTGCCAGCAGCCTGGGACTAGCGGAACAAGAGACCCAGTACTTC

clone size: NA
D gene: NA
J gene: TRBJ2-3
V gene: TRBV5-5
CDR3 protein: CASSILLGGTDTQYF
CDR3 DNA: TGTGCCAGCAGCATACTCCTCGGAGGCACAGATACGCAGTATTTT